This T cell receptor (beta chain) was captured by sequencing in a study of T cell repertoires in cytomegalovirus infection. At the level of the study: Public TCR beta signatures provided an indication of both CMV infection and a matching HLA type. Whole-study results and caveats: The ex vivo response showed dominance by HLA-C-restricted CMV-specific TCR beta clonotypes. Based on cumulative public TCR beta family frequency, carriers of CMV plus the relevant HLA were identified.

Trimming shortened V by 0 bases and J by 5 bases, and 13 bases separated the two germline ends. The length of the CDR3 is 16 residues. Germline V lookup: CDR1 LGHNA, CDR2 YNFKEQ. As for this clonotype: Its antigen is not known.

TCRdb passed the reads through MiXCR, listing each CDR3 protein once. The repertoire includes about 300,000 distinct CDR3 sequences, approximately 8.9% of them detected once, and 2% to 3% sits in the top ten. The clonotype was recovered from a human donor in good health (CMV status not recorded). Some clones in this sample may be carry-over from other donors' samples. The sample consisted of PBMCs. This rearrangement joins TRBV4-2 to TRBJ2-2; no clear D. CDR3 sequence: CASSQEGPPLTGELFF. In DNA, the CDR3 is TGTGCCAGCAGCCAAGAAGGGCCCCCCCTGACCGGGGAGCTGTTTTTT.